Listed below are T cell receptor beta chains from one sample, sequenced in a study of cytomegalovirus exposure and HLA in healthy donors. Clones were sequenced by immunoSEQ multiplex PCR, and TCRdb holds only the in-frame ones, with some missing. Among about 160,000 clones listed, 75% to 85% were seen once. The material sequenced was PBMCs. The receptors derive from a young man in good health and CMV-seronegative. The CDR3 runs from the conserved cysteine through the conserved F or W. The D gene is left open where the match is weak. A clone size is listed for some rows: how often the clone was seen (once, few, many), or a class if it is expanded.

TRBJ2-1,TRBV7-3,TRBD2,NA,CASSLAGTEWVNEQFF
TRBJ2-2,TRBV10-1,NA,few,CASSEAAGELFF
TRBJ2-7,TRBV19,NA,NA,CASTLGAGPVYEQYF
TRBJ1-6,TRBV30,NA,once,CAWKGQSVSPLHF
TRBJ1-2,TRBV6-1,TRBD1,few,CASSEDRRGYTF
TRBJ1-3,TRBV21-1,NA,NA,CASSKQGNLNTIYF
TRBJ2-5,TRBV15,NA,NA,CATSPRQVGVGTQYF
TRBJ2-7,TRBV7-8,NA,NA,CASSLARQIYEQYF
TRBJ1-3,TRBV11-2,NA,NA,CASSLAPAGVANTIYF
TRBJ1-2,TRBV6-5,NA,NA,CASSLGTASYGYTF
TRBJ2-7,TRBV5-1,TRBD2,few,CASSPIHVGLAGVGSYEQYF
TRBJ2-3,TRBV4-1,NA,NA,CASSQDWGDDTQYF
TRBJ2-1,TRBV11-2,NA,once,CASRGPIGNEQFF
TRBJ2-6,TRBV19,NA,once,CASIGGSGANVLTF
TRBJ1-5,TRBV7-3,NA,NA,CASSLIIPQRSNQPQHF
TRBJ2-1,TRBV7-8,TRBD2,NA,CASSLGRGTTPSLSYNEQFF
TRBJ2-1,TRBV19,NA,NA,CASSIGAFRAQFF
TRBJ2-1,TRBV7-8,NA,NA,CASSLRESSYNEQFF
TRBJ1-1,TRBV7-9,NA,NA,CASSSHSGEAEAFF
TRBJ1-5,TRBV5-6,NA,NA,CASSSTGPSSNQPQHF
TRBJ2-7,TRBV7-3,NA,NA,CASSSSRGNYEQYF
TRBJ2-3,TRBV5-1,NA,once,CASSFRGVGTDTQYF
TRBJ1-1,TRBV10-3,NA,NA,CAISESGADAEAFF
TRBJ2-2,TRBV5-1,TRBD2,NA,CASSLASGATGELFF
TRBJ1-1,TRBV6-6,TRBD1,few,CASSYSTGAGAFF
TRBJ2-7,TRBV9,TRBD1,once,CASSAWGTGPFGEQYF
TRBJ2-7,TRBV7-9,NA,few,CASSDNYEQYF
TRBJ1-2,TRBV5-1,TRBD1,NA,CASRLTGAHRYGYTF
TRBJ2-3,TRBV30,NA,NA,CAWSVRGIRTDTQYF
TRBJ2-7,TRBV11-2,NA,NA,CASSLGSGELYEQYF
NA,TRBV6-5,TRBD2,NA,CASSYSTAGVVEQYF
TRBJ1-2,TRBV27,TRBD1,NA,CASSLDRAGGYTF
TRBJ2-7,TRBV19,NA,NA,CASSIAGTNEQYF
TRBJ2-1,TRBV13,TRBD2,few,CASGPLTSGRDEQFF
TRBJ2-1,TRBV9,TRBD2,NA,CASSVGLAGEGEQFF
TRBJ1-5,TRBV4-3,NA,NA,CASSQVDGQPQHF
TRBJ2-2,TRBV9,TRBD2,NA,CATSRGGPNTGELFF
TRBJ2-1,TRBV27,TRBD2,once,CASSLAGVPYNEQFF
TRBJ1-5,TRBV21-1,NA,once,CASRCPGQVDQPQHF
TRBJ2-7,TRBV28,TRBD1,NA,CASRELTGFHGEQYF
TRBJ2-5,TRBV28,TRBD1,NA,CASSFWTGPQETQYF
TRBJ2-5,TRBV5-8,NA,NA,CASSRVIQETQYF
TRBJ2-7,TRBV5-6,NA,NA,CASSFIQGSWEQYF
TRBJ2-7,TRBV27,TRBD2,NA,CASSLLPGGQMYEQYF
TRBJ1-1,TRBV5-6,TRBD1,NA,CASSLMGDRGKEAFF
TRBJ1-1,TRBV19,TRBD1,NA,CASTGTGQEAFF
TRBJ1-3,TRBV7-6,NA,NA,CASSSNRASGNTIYF
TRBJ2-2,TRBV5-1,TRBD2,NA,CASSLWTSGRTGELFF
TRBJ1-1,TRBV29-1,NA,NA,CSVEVAGLYTEAFF
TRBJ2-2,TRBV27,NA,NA,CASSPLTPFGGGRTGELFF
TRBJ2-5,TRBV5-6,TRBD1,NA,CASSLGTGQVRETQYF
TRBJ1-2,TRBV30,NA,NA,CAWSVQGRRGYTF
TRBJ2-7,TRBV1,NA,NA,CTSSQDRRSGTGASYEQYF
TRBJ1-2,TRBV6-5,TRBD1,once,CASSFKGGLSGYTF
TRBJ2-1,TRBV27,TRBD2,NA,CASSPFPAGGYNEQFF
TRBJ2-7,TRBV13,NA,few,CASSLTGVGGFEQYF
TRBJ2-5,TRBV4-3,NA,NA,CASSQEGRGRGETQYF
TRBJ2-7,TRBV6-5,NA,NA,CASSYVAGVFYEQYF
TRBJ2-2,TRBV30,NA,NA,CAWLLTNPGELFF